These T cell receptor beta chains were read from a single sample in a study of T cells in Graves' hyperthyroidism and ophthalmopathy. TCRdb itself ran the multiplex PCR reads through MiXCR, one entry per CDR3 protein. The sample carries 300,000 to 450,000 distinct CDR3 sequences, about 25% recorded once. Sequences were obtained from blood. All receptors derive from a middle-aged man with Graves' hyperthyroidism. CDR3s include the opening cysteine and the closing phenylalanine or tryptophan. A D gene is named only where the DNA matches it firmly. A clone size is listed for some rows: how often the clone was seen (once, few, many), or a class if it is expanded.

TRBD1,16,TRBV3-1,TRBJ1-3,few,TGTGCCAGCAGCCAGAGACAGGGAGATCTTGGAAACACCATATATTTT,CASSQRQGDLGNTIYF
NA,14,TRBV11-2,TRBJ2-5,many,TGTGCCAGCAGTAGTCGTCGGGGATCTGAGACCCAGTACTTC,CASSSRRGSETQYF
NA,12,TRBV7-2,TRBJ2-7,NA,TGTGCCAGCAGCTTCAATCAGGCCGAGCAGTACTTC,CASSFNQAEQYF
TRBD2,14,TRBV6-1,TRBJ2-7,few,TGTGCCAGCAGTGACGAAGCGGGAGTAGAGGAGCAGTACTTC,CASSDEAGVEEQYF
TRBD2,12,TRBV20-1,TRBJ2-5,many,TGCAGCTGCTCAGCGGGAGAAGAGACCCAGTACTTC,CSCSAGEETQYF
NA,14,TRBV2,TRBJ2-2,NA,TGTGCCAGCGAACGGGGTCTTGGCACCGGGGAGCTGTTTTTT,CASERGLGTGELFF
TRBD2,14,TRBV29-1,TRBJ2-1,few,TGCAGCGTTGAACTAGCGGGAGAGTACAATGAGCAGTTCTTC,CSVELAGEYNEQFF
TRBD1,15,TRBV27,TRBJ2-7,few,TGTGCCAGCAGCCACGGACAGGGGGCCGCCTACGAGCAGTACTTC,CASSHGQGAAYEQYF
TRBD2,15,TRBV6-2/TRBV6-3,TRBJ2-1,NA,TGTGCCAGCAGTTCCCGAGCGGGAGTCAAGGGTGAGCAGTTCTTC,CASSSRAGVKGEQFF
TRBD2,15,TRBV12-3/TRBV12-4,TRBJ2-1,few,TGTGCCAGCAGTTTCTTCCTAGCGGGAGGGGATGAGCAGTTCTTC,CASSFFLAGGDEQFF
NA,15,TRBV27,TRBJ2-4,NA,TGTGCCAGCACCCGACAGCTTCTAGCCAAAAACATTCAGTACTTC,CASTRQLLAKNIQYF
NA,13,TRBV12-3/TRBV12-4,TRBJ1-1,many,TGTGCCAGCAGGTACCCAATGAACACTGAAGCTTTCTTT,CASRYPMNTEAFF
NA,13,TRBV18,TRBJ2-7,few,TGTGCCAGCTCACCCGGGGGACCCAGGATGCAGTACTTC,CASSPGGPRMQYF
NA,16,TRBV11-1,TRBJ1-1,few,TGTGCCAGCAGCCTCCGTAGACCGGGTTTTGGCACTGAAGCTTTCTTT,CASSLRRPGFGTEAFF
NA,14,TRBV5-4,TRBJ2-1,once,TGTGCCAGCAGCGTTTCCCGGGACGACAATGAGCAGTTCTTC,CASSVSRDDNEQFF
NA,18,TRBV20-1,TRBJ2-7,NA,TGCAGTGCTAGAGAGGGATATACCGCAGGCCACGCAAGGGACGAGCAGTACTTC,CSAREGYTAGHARDEQYF
TRBD2,16,TRBV3-1,TRBJ2-1,many,TGTGCCAGCAGCCGCCGGGGCGGGAGCTCCTACAATGAGCAGTTCTTC,CASSRRGGSSYNEQFF
NA,12,TRBV12-3/TRBV12-4,TRBJ1-1,NA,TGTGCCAGCAGGCTGGACCGGACCGAAGCTTTCTTT,CASRLDRTEAFF
TRBD2,13,TRBV27,TRBJ2-2,few,TGTGCCAGCACTAGCGGGAGCGCAGGGGAGCTGTTTTTT,CASTSGSAGELFF
NA,13,TRBV27,TRBJ2-5,NA,TGTGCCAGCAGTAAAAGGCGGTGGGAGACCCAGTACTTC,CASSKRRWETQYF
NA,14,TRBV6-1,TRBJ2-6,few,TGTGCCAGCAGCAGGGGAACTGGGGCCAACGTCCTGACTTTC,CASSRGTGANVLTF
NA,13,TRBV11-2,TRBJ2-1,many,TGTGCCAGCAGCTTAGGGGCCAACAATGAGCAGTTCTTC,CASSLGANNEQFF
TRBD1,14,TRBV18,TRBJ2-4,NA,TGTGCCAGCTCACCCCTTGACAGGGCAGGCATTCAGTACTTC,CASSPLDRAGIQYF
TRBD2,14,TRBV7-6,TRBJ2-1,few,TGTGCCAGCAGCTCGACTAGCGGGAACAGTGAGCAGTTCTTC,CASSSTSGNSEQFF
NA,12,TRBV11-2,TRBJ1-1,many,TGTGCCAGCAGCCCTTCCGGAACTGAAGCTTTCTTT,CASSPSGTEAFF
TRBD1,14,TRBV9,TRBJ2-7,NA,TGTGCCAGCAGCGCTCGGACAGGGGTCTACGAGCAGTACTTC,CASSARTGVYEQYF
TRBD2,15,TRBV5-1,TRBJ2-7,few,TGCGCCAGCAAGCCTAGCGGGAGGGAAACCTACGAGCAGTACTTC,CASKPSGRETYEQYF
NA,11,TRBV24-1,TRBJ2-1,few,TGTGCCACCAGTGAGACCAATGAGCAGTTCTTC,CATSETNEQFF
TRBD2,15,TRBV11-2,TRBJ2-7,few,TGTGCCAGCAGCTCCTCACTAGCGGTAACCTACGAGCAGTACTTC,CASSSSLAVTYEQYF
TRBD1,13,TRBV24-1,TRBJ2-2,NA,TGTGCCAAACGACAGGGGCCCACCGGGGAGCTGTTTTTT,CAKRQGPTGELFF
TRBD1,15,TRBV7-2,TRBJ2-2,few,TGTGCCAGCAGCTCAGGACAGGGCAACACCGGGGAGCTGTTTTTT,CASSSGQGNTGELFF
TRBD2,18,TRBV7-3,TRBJ2-2,NA,TGTGCCAGCAGCGGTTCAACTAGCGGGAGGGCCAACACCGGGGAGCTGTTTTTT,CASSGSTSGRANTGELFF
NA,15,TRBV7-3,TRBJ2-1,many,TGTGCCAGCAGCTCTGGTGGCGGAGCCTACAATGAGCAGTTCTTC,CASSSGGGAYNEQFF
NA,13,TRBV2,TRBJ2-2,few,TGTGCCAGCAGGTCCGGGATGGCCGGGGAGCTGTTTTTT,CASRSGMAGELFF
NA,14,TRBV5-1,TRBJ1-1,NA,TGCGCCAGCAGCTTGGAGGCCGCAAACACTGAAGCTTTCTTT,CASSLEAANTEAFF
TRBD2,15,TRBV5-1,TRBJ2-1,few,TGCGCCAGCAGCCCGGGGGGGCATGAGGGGAATGAGCAGTTCTTC,CASSPGGHEGNEQFF
NA,18,TRBV7-4,TRBJ1-1,NA,TGTGCCAGCAGCTTTCGACAATTAGAGGGGGGCCCGAACACTGAAGCTTTCTTT,CASSFRQLEGGPNTEAFF
NA,14,TRBV6-6,TRBJ1-2,few,TGTGCCAGCAGTTACTCTAAGGGGCGGTATGGCTACACCTTC,CASSYSKGRYGYTF
NA,16,TRBV7-2,TRBJ2-1,many,TGTGCCAGCAGCTTATTCCCAGTACAATCCTACAATGAGCAGTTCTTC,CASSLFPVQSYNEQFF
TRBD2,15,TRBV2,TRBJ2-7,many,TGTGCCAGCAGGGACGGACTAGCGGGAGTCTACGAGCAGTACTTC,CASRDGLAGVYEQYF
NA,15,TRBV12-3/TRBV12-4,TRBJ1-4,few,TGTGCCAGCAGTTTTACCGGGACAAGTTTGGAAAAACTGTTTTTT,CASSFTGTSLEKLFF